This T cell receptor beta chain was profiled in a study of T cells in Graves' hyperthyroidism and ophthalmopathy. Absent ophthalmopathy progression within 18 months defined stable Graves' hyperthyroidism. Newly diagnosed hyperthyroidism, duration under 2 months, in patients aged 18 to 65. Uncontrolled infection, other autoimmune disease, pregnancy or lactation barred patients from enrollment. TCR beta CDR3 regions were amplified from RNA transcripts. With the HTBI primer set, the TCR CDR3 went through a first round of RT-PCR. TCRdb redid the calling of the multiplex PCR reads with MiXCR, one entry per CDR3 protein. Of about 580,000 distinct CDR3 sequences detected, approximately 44% appear once; the ten largest clones hold more than 7%. This clonotype was detected many times. What it binds is not known. Study-wide points: Most thyroid clonotypes with frequency above 0.001 were detected in blood.

The V gene's germline CDR1 is KGHDR and CDR2 SFDVKD. The CDR3 consists of 16 residues. After removal of 2 bases from V and 3 bases from J, the junction contained 4 bases not matched to a gene. Sequencing was carried out using peripheral blood or thyroid tissue (not recorded which). This receptor was identified in a woman under 30 with Graves' hyperthyroidism. The chain is built from TRBV24-1 and TRBJ2-7; TRBD2 aligns across 12 bases. Written as DNA, the CDR3 is TGTGCCACCAGTGATTCGTCTAGCGGGAGGGACTACGAGCAGTACTTC. As protein: CATSDSSSGRDYEQYF.